Below are 28 T cell receptor beta chains sequenced from a single sample in a study of T cell responses to AZD1222 COVID-19 vaccine. Produced via immunoSEQ multiplex PCR; TCRdb's table is partial and in-frame only. The sample has 150,000 or so clones; less than 90% are singletons. The sample was peripheral blood, taken on day 0 of AZD1222 vaccination. The receptors originated from an adult in good health.

As for this clone: A read error may produce the germline difference seen at one junction end. The chain carries TRBV19 and TRBJ2-5; the D gene could be TRBD1 or TRBD2 (5 bases each). Germline lookup yields CDR1 LNHDA and CDR2 SQIVND (reference sequence). The CDR3 sequence is 14 residues long. This chain's CDR3 is CASRIGWGTETQYF. Written as DNA, the CDR3 is TGTGCCAGTAGGATAGGTTGGGGGACGGAGACCCAGTACTTC.

The rearrangement joins TRBV3-1 (or the pseudogene TRBV3-2) to TRBJ1-5; D is possibly TRBD1 (6 bases). Germline CDR1 reads LGHDT; CDR2 reads YNNKEL (reference sequence). V lost 2 bases and J 6 bases, leaving 11 bases between the germline ends. The CDR3 runs 14 residues. The CDR3: CASSQSGAVQPQHF. The CDR3 DNA reads TGTGCCAGCAGCCAATCGGGGGCAGTTCAGCCCCAGCATTTT.

This clone was seen only once. This rearrangement joins TRBV5-1 to TRBJ2-1; 8 bases line up with TRBD2. The germline V gene has CDR1 SGHRS and CDR2 YFSETQ. The CDR3 length is 14 residues. Losses at the gene ends were 4 bases for V and 8 bases for J; bases not matched to a gene: 8. The CDR3 reads CASSNPRGGDEQFF. CDR3 in DNA: TGCGCCAGCAGCAATCCTCGGGGGGGCGATGAGCAGTTCTTC.

The CDR3 reads CASSVAAGGYEQYF. DNA for the CDR3: TGTGCCAGCAGCGTAGCGGCGGGGGGCTACGAGCAGTACTTC. The chain combines TRBV9 with TRBJ2-7; 8 nucleotides match TRBD2. Losses at the gene ends were 0 bases for V and 3 bases for J; bases not matched to a gene: 2. This CDR3 comprises 14 residues. Germline CDR1 SGDLS, CDR2 YYNGEE.

This clone has just a few counts. The chain employs TRBV5-8 and TRBJ2-7; 9 bases match TRBD2. Germline values: CDR1 SGHTS, CDR2 YDEGEE. The CDR3 covers 17 residues. Germline trimming cut 0 bases from V and 4 bases from J; bases unmatched to any gene: 11. CDR3 protein: CASSLVTGGGAGYEQYF. The CDR3 DNA follows: TGTGCCAGCAGCTTGGTTACTGGCGGGGGGGCAGGTTACGAGCAGTACTTC.

This chain connects TRBV19 to TRBJ2-1; 8 bases fit TRBD1. The CDR3 is made up of 15 amino acids. J lost 6 bases, V lost 5 bases, and 9 bases had no gene match. Germline V gene sequence: CDR1 LNHDA, CDR2 SQIVND (reference sequence). The CDR3, as DNA: TGTGCCAGTAGTGTCTCCTTCACAGGGGGCAATGAGCAGTTCTTC. This gives the protein CASSVSFTGGNEQFF.

The V call is TRBV5-1, the J call TRBJ1-3, with D possibly TRBD1 on 5 matching bases. V was clipped by 1 base and J by 0 bases, with 11 bases between them. From germline, CDR1 is SGHRS and CDR2 YFSETQ. The CDR3 totals 16 residues. Here the CDR3 reads CASSLYGTGSGNTIYF. In DNA, the CDR3 is TGCGCCAGCAGCTTGTACGGGACCGGCTCTGGAAACACCATATATTTT.

The rearrangement joins TRBV5-4 to TRBJ2-2; 13 bases are a match to TRBD2. CDR3 size: 15 residues. V shed 4 bases and J 7 bases; nucleotides not matched to a gene: 4. The V gene's germline CDR1 is SGHNT and CDR2 YYREEE (reference sequence). The CDR3 DNA reads as TGTGCCAGCAGCCGGACTAGCGGGGGCGGCGGGGAGCTGTTTTTT. It codes for CASSRTSGGGGELFF.

The V call is TRBV9, the J call TRBJ2-1; 10 positions agree with TRBD1. From germline, CDR1 is SGDLS and CDR2 YYNGEE. The ends lost 4 bases at V and 4 bases at J; junction bases unmatched: 11. This CDR3 has 17 residues. The CDR3 protein is CASSPSFGDRGYNEQFF. CDR3 DNA: TGTGCCAGCAGCCCGTCTTTTGGGGACAGGGGTTACAATGAGCAGTTCTTC. Drawing the rest from reference TRBV9 and TRBJ2-1, the complete variable domain is DSGVTQTPKHLITATGQRVTLRCSPRSGDLSVYWYQQSLDQGLQFLIQYYNGEERAKGNILERFSAQQFPDLHSELNLSSLELGDSALYFCASSPSFGDRGYNEQFFGPGTRLTVL.

The V gene is TRBV2, the J gene TRBJ2-1; D unresolved. The germline V gene encodes CDR1 SNHLY and CDR2 FYNNEI. The CDR3 is 11 amino acids. Trimming took 4 bases from V and 7 from J, leaving 5 bases between them. The chain's CDR3 is CASSVGNEQFF. Here the CDR3 DNA reads TGTGCCAGCAGTGTGGGGAATGAGCAGTTCTTC.

The genes are TRBV3-1 (or the pseudogene TRBV3-2) and TRBJ1-1; 8 nucleotides line up with TRBD1. CDR1 and CDR2 from the germline V gene are LGHDT and YNNKEL (reference sequence). Losses at the gene ends were 5 bases for V and 7 bases for J; bases not matched to a gene: 9. This CDR3 comprises 14 residues. CDR3 nucleotide sequence: TGTGCCAGCAGCGACCGACAGGGGCCTCTTGAAGCTTTCTTT. It codes for CASSDRQGPLEAFF.

Worth noting for this clone: The same CDR3 is also encoded by other DNA sequences in this sample. The rearrangement uses TRBV6-1 and TRBJ1-2, with TRBD1 as a possible D gene (6 bases). This CDR3 region has 12 residues. Trimming left V 3 bases short and J 4 bases short, with 6 bases between. Germline lookup yields CDR1 MNHNS and CDR2 SASEGT. The CDR3 sequence is CASSDRGYGYTF. The CDR3 nucleotides read TGTGCCAGCAGTGACAGGGGCTATGGCTACACCTTC.

V is TRBV6-2 or TRBV6-3 and J is TRBJ2-2; tentative D call: TRBD2 (5 bases). The germline V gene has CDR1 MNHEY and CDR2 SVGEGT. The CDR3 runs 13 residues. The V end was cut by 0 bases, the J end by 14 bases, with 13 bases between. CDR3 DNA: TGTGCCAGCAGTTACTCGCGGAACCGGGGACTGTTTTTT. It codes for CASSYSRNRGLFF.

V is TRBV28 and J is TRBJ1-5; D is unclear. Germline V gives CDR1 MDHEN, CDR2 SYDVKM. With 6 bases removed from V and 3 bases from J, the gap between germline ends came to 9 bases. The CDR3 has 13 amino acids. CDR3 sequence: CASSLQNNQPQHF. The DNA for the CDR3 is TGTGCCAGCAGCTTACAGAACAATCAGCCCCAGCATTTT. Full variable domain (missing parts from reference TRBV28 and TRBJ1-5): DVKVTQSSRYLVKRTGEKVFLECVQDMDHENMFWYRQDPGLGLRLIYFSYDVKMKEKGDIPEGYSVSREKKERFSLILESASTNQTSMYLCASSLQNNQPQHFGDGTRLSIL.

This clone was seen just once. The J gene is TRBJ2-5, the V gene TRBV27; 14 positions match TRBD2. This CDR3 is built from 15 residues. CDR1 is MNHEY and CDR2 is SMNVEV in the germline V gene (reference sequence). V trimming: 7 bases; J trimming: 5 bases; junction bases outside the gene matches: 6. In DNA form, the CDR3 reads TGTGCCAGCACGACTAGCGGGGGGGCGAGGGAGACCCAGTACTTC. Its translation: CASTTSGGARETQYF.

The J gene is TRBJ2-3, the V gene TRBV14; possible D gene TRBD2, 6 bases. The CDR3 length is 18 residues. V shed 1 base and J shed 7 bases, with 24 bases lying between them. Germline V gene sequence: CDR1 SGHDN, CDR2 FVKESK. The CDR3 protein is CASSQVPGVLGRQNTQYF. The DNA for the CDR3 is TGTGCCAGCAGCCAAGTGCCTGGGGTACTAGGGAGGCAAAATACGCAGTATTTT.

The CDR3 region has the DNA TGTGCCAGCAGCTGGGGCAACCAAGAGACCCAGTACTTC. It specifies CASSWGNQETQYF. The rearrangement joins TRBV7-9 to TRBJ2-5, with D possibly matching TRBD1 (5 bases). Germline CDR1 is SEHNR and CDR2 is FQNEAQ (reference sequence). V dropped 4 bases and J dropped 0 bases, with 6 bases sitting between them. The CDR3 loop spans 13 amino acids.

The rearrangement joins TRBV7-2 to TRBJ1-2, with 9 bases lining up with TRBD1. The CDR3 contains 13 residues. The germline gives CDR1 SGHTA, CDR2 FQGNSA. Germline trimming cut 5 bases from V and 8 bases from J; bases unmatched to any gene: 6. The CDR3 here is CASSMGQGRGYTF. CDR3 nucleotide sequence: TGTGCCAGCAGCATGGGACAGGGACGAGGCTACACCTTC.

This clone was found once. The rearrangement joins TRBV6-5 to TRBJ2-7; D not certain. The germline gives CDR1 MNHEY, CDR2 SVGAGI. CDR3 length: 16 amino acids. V lost 0 bases and J lost 2, with 14 bases in between. The CDR3 nucleotides read TGTGCCAGCAGTTACTCGACGGCACACTTGGCCTACGAGCAGTACTTC. Its translation is CASSYSTAHLAYEQYF.

The V gene is TRBV11-1, the J gene TRBJ2-1; maybe TRBD1 (5 bases). The germline V gene encodes CDR1 SGHAT and CDR2 FQDESV (reference sequence). V was cut by 3 bases and J by 3 bases, with 9 bases left in between. This CDR3 spans 14 amino acids. CDR3 region: CASSFFDSYNEQFF. The CDR3 DNA is TGTGCCAGCAGCTTTTTTGACAGCTACAATGAGCAGTTCTTC.

The V gene is TRBV10-3, the J gene TRBJ2-7, with 9 bases identical to TRBD1. The V segment lost 8 bases and the J segment 2 bases; nucleotides outside the gene matches: 4. Germline values: CDR1 ENHRY, CDR2 SYGVKD. The CDR3 runs 13 residues. CDR3 DNA: TGTGCCATCCGCGGGACAGGGACCTACGAGCAGTACTTC. Translated: CAIRGTGTYEQYF.

The gene calls are TRBV21-1 and TRBJ1-5. TRBV21-1 is classified as a pseudogene. The CDR3 extends over 14 amino acids. CDR3 nucleotide sequence: TGTGCCAGCAGCGCGGGGAGCCCAAATCAGCCCCAGCATTTT. Protein product: CASSAGSPNQPQHF.

The chain is built from TRBV6-1 and TRBJ1-6, with D possibly TRBD1 on 6 matching bases. The CDR3 runs to 17 residues. The germline V gene encodes CDR1 MNHNS and CDR2 SASEGT. Trimming removed 4 bases at V and 0 bases at J, with 13 bases between. Written as DNA, the CDR3 is TGTGCCAGCAGTGTAGGGCAGGGGCGCTCCTATAATTCACCCCTCCACTTT. As protein: CASSVGQGRSYNSPLHF.

The chain recombines TRBV28 with TRBJ1-2, with D perhaps TRBD1 (5 bases). The V and J ends lost 3 bases and 8 bases respectively, with 10 bases between them. The CDR3 has 12 residues. Germline CDR1 is MDHEN and CDR2 is SYDVKM. The CDR3 coding sequence is TGTGCCAGCAGTTTGAGTCAGGGAGGCTACACCTTC. As protein: CASSLSQGGYTF.

The V gene is TRBV9, the J gene TRBJ2-3, with 12 bases that match TRBD2. The germline V gene has CDR1 SGDLS and CDR2 YYNGEE. J lost 0 bases, V lost 4 bases, and 3 bases had no gene match. This CDR3 has 16 amino acids. The CDR3 coding sequence is TGTGCCAGCAGCCCACTAGCGGGGGGTAGCACAGATACGCAGTATTTT. It translates to CASSPLAGGSTDTQYF.

The chain is built from TRBV19 and TRBJ2-7; 7 bases align to TRBD1. V lost 6 bases and J lost 6; bases outside the gene matches: 5. Germline CDR1 is LNHDA and CDR2 is SQIVND (reference sequence). CDR3 length: 12 amino acids. CDR3 region: CASSYRGSEQYF. CDR3 sequence (DNA): TGTGCCAGTAGCTACAGGGGAAGCGAGCAGTACTTC.

V is TRBV5-4 and J is TRBJ2-7; D is tentatively TRBD1 or TRBD2 (5 bases each). Per the germline V gene, CDR1 is SGHNT and CDR2 is YYREEE (reference sequence). V was trimmed by 4 bases and J by 6 bases, leaving 20 bases between them. The CDR3 totals 15 residues. The CDR3 sequence is CASSPSLSPGAEQYF. CDR3 nucleotides: TGTGCCAGCAGCCCATCTCTATCCCCCGGGGCCGAGCAGTACTTC.

The gene calls are TRBV12-3 or TRBV12-4 and TRBJ1-2; tentatively, D is TRBD1 (5 bases). Trimming shortened V by 5 bases and J by 8 bases, and 15 bases separated the two germline ends. The CDR3 loop spans 13 amino acids. The CDR3 region has the DNA TGTGCCAGCAGTGAACTCAGGGAATTCGGCTACACCTTC. Protein product: CASSELREFGYTF.